A selection of T cell receptor beta chains follows, all from one sample in a study of cytomegalovirus exposure and HLA in healthy donors. Sequenced by immunoSEQ multiplex PCR; TCRdb stores in-frame clones only, minus some. The table includes more than 80,000 clones, 70% to 75% detected once. What was sequenced was PBMCs. All receptors derive from a female donor in good health and CMV-seronegative. CDR3s include the opening cysteine and the closing phenylalanine or tryptophan. The size of a clone is reported for some rows only, either as once, few or many, or as a class for expanded clones.

clone size | J gene | V gene | CDR3 protein
- | TRBJ2-1 | TRBV6-5 | CASSREVAPYNEQFF
- | TRBJ2-2 | TRBV5-6 | CASSLASSNTGELFF
- | TRBJ2-3 | TRBV5-1 | CASSFTSGTDTQYF
- | TRBJ1-5 | TRBV19 | CASRGQAYQPQHF
- | TRBJ2-1 | TRBV6-4 | CASRREGRGEQFF
- | TRBJ2-1 | TRBV19 | CASSGRAYNEQFF
- | TRBJ1-5 | TRBV28 | CASTLLGGQPQHF
- | TRBJ2-2 | TRBV15 | CATSRVGRDVAGELFF
- | TRBJ2-1 | TRBV19 | CASSITLAGSYNEQFF
- | TRBJ1-3 | TRBV5-1 | CASSFRRGLSGNTIYF
once | TRBJ2-3 | TRBV19 | CASRREGLSDTQYF
- | TRBJ2-5 | TRBV14 | CASSRRLAGDPYQETQYF
- | TRBJ1-1 | TRBV30 | CAWTPGGDPEAFF
- | TRBJ2-7 | TRBV27 | CASSQTPGGRASYEQYF
- | TRBJ2-3 | TRBV10-2 | CASSQRVVPRADTQYF
- | TRBJ1-1 | TRBV28 | CASSYFGTGNTEAFF
- | TRBJ2-1 | TRBV5-6 | CASSSYSGEQFF
- | TRBJ2-5 | TRBV2 | CASSENPGGRETQYF
- | TRBJ2-3 | TRBV7-2 | CASSPGTGWGNTQYF
few | TRBJ2-7 | TRBV19 | CASSGGLALNYEQYF
few | TRBJ2-6 | TRBV10-3 | CAISDSIRANVLTF
- | TRBJ2-7 | TRBV9 | CASSVAIGTGFVEQYF
few | TRBJ1-5 | TRBV28 | CASSLYQGRQPQHF
few | TRBJ1-5 | TRBV6-1 | CASSTRTGNNQPQHF
- | TRBJ2-7 | TRBV7-2 | CASSTSGGTYEQYF
- | TRBJ2-7 | TRBV7-8 | CASSLVGGYEQYF
few | TRBJ2-7 | TRBV7-6 | CASSLRGRVHEQYF
- | TRBJ2-5 | TRBV7-3 | CASSRTGFQETQYF
once | TRBJ2-2 | TRBV10-2 | CASSLFGRASGELFF
- | TRBJ2-3 | TRBV6-1 | CASSEFLFTDTQYF
- | TRBJ1-3 | TRBV6-1 | CASSELGGSGNTIYF
- | TRBJ2-7 | TRBV7-8 | CASKETGFYEQYF
- | - | TRBV30 | CALRGKAFPYEQYF